One and the same sample provided the 20 T cell receptor beta chains below, sequenced in a study of T-cell reconstitution after alpha-beta-depleted transplantation in children. Unique molecular identifiers featured in how the TCRbeta library was prepared. TCRdb independently ran MiXCR on the PCR reads; one entry per CDR3 protein. This sample yields nearly 350,000 distinct CDR3 sequences, of which around 15% are seen a single time; roughly 40% belongs to the top ten. The specimen was PBMCs, mostly from graft donor cells, collected 360 days after TCRalphabeta/CD19-depleted stem cell transplant. These receptors all come from a male patient aged 2-15 years who had a stem cell transplant for acute lymphoblastic leukemia, so the T cells may come from the graft donor.

The chain joins TRBV29-1 to TRBJ1-1; D gene ambiguous. The CDR3 extends over 12 amino acids. V dropped 7 bases and J dropped 1 base, with 10 bases sitting between them. Germline CDR1 reads SQVTM; CDR2 reads ANQGSEA. CDR3 sequence reads: CSAMPKNTEAFF. Written as DNA, the CDR3 is TGCAGCGCCATGCCCAAGAACACTGAAGCTTTCTTT.

V gene TRBV5-1 combines with J gene TRBJ1-1; 8 bases align to TRBD1. The germline V gene has CDR1 SGHRS and CDR2 YFSETQ. The CDR3 has 16 amino acids. After removal of 1 base from V and 3 bases from J, the junction contained 8 bases not matched to a gene. The CDR3 coding sequence is TGCGCCAGCAGCTTGTGGGACAGGAAAAAGTACACTGAAGCTTTCTTT. This encodes CASSLWDRKKYTEAFF.

The rearrangement links TRBV5-1 to TRBJ2-1; perhaps TRBD1 as D (5 bases). The CDR3 totals 14 residues. Germline-derived CDR1 and CDR2 are SGHRS and YFSETQ. V shed 0 bases and J shed 6 bases, with 10 bases lying between them. The chain's CDR3 is CASSLGRGPNEQFF. Here the CDR3 DNA reads TGCGCCAGCAGCTTGGGTAGGGGTCCCAATGAGCAGTTCTTC. Drawing the rest from reference TRBV5-1 and TRBJ2-1, the complete variable domain is KAGVTQTPRYLIKTRGQQVTLSCSPISGHRSVSWYQQTPGQGLQFLFEYFSETQRNKGNFPGRFSGRQFSNSRSEMNVSTLELGDSALYLCASSLGRGPNEQFFGPGTRLTVL.

This clonotype appeared a few times. The J gene is TRBJ2-1, the V gene TRBV6-5, with a possible D match to TRBD1 (6 bases). V lost 4 bases to trimming and J lost 3 bases, with 13 bases between them. CDR1 is MNHEY, CDR2 SVGAGI, per germline. The CDR3 has 15 residues. The CDR3 coding sequence is TGTGCCAGCAGTTCCGCCGGGACACGCTACAATGAGCAGTTCTTC. This codes for CASSSAGTRYNEQFF.

This clonotype has only a few counts. This chain's CDR3 is CASSYSGGGEKLFF. Here the CDR3 DNA reads TGTGCCAGCAGTTACTCAGGGGGTGGTGAAAAACTGTTTTTT. The chain uses TRBV12-3 or TRBV12-4 and TRBJ1-4, with 7 nucleotides matching TRBD1. The CDR3 has 14 amino acids. J gave up 7 bases and V 4 bases, and 6 bases lay outside the gene matches.

The gene calls are TRBV6-2 or TRBV6-3 and TRBJ2-7; D is perhaps TRBD2 (6 bases). Germline V lookup: CDR1 MNHEY, CDR2 SVGEGT. Trimming removed 5 bases from V and 2 bases from J, with 19 bases in between. This CDR3 contains 16 residues. CDR3 loop: CASSLFPLAFAYEQYF. Written as DNA, the CDR3 is TGTGCCAGCAGTCTCTTCCCGCTAGCGTTCGCCTACGAGCAGTACTTC.

The chain employs TRBV20-1 and TRBJ2-5, with a tentative D call TRBD1 (6 bases). The CDR3 is made up of 15 amino acids. CDR1 and CDR2 from the germline V gene are DFQATT and SNEGSKA (reference sequence). V was cut by 3 bases and J by 5 bases, with 19 bases left in between. Written as DNA, the CDR3 is TGCAGTGCTAGCGAAGGGGGAGTGGCTGGCGAGACCCAGTACTTC. As protein: CSASEGGVAGETQYF.

This clonotype was observed a few times. The V and J genes are TRBV11-1 and TRBJ2-2; 8 bases are shared with TRBD1. The CDR3 covers 15 residues. V lost 3 bases and J lost 6; bases outside the gene matches: 6. Germline V gives CDR1 SGHAT, CDR2 FQDESV (reference sequence). The DNA of the CDR3 is TGTGCCAGCAGCTTGGCAGGGGGCGCAGCCGGGGAGCTGTTTTTT. Translating it yields CASSLAGGAAGELFF.

In this sample, this clonotype turned up many times. The chain joins TRBV6-2 or TRBV6-3 to TRBJ2-1; 12 bases match TRBD2. V dropped 6 bases and J dropped 6; count of bases not matched to a gene: 9. CDR1 and CDR2 (germline): MNHEY, SVGEGT. This CDR3 contains 16 residues. CDR3 DNA sequence: TGTGCCAGCAGCCGCGAGGGACTAGCGGGCACCAATGAGCAGTTCTTC. Protein sequence: CASSREGLAGTNEQFF.

This clonotype was detected ten times or more. The chain recombines TRBV12-3 or TRBV12-4 with TRBJ1-1; tentative D call: TRBD1 (5 bases). The ends were cut back, 3 bases at V and 0 bases at J, with 17 bases in the middle. The CDR3 consists of 17 residues. CDR3 amino acids: CASSFSATVRVNTEAFF. In DNA form, the CDR3 reads TGTGCCAGCAGTTTCTCCGCGACGGTCAGGGTGAACACTGAAGCTTTCTTT.

This clonotype was counted ten times or more. The chain is built from TRBV21-1 and TRBJ2-6. TRBV21-1 is a pseudogene segment. This CDR3 has 15 amino acids. CDR3 in amino acids: CASSKEVSGANVLTF. The CDR3 region has the DNA TGTGCCAGCAGCAAAGAAGTCTCTGGGGCCAACGTCCTGACTTTC.

The sample holds a few counts of this clonotype. The chain recombines TRBV7-9 with TRBJ2-3; maybe TRBD1 (6 bases). The germline V gene encodes CDR1 SEHNR and CDR2 FQNEAQ (reference sequence). V was trimmed by 2 bases and J by 2 bases, leaving 17 bases between them. The length of the CDR3 is 17 residues. The chain's CDR3 is CASSLPLQGALTDTQYF. CDR3 nucleotides: TGTGCCAGCAGCTTACCGTTACAGGGAGCCCTCACAGATACGCAGTATTTT.

The V and J genes are TRBV4-2 and TRBJ2-1; D tentatively reads TRBD1 or TRBD2 (5 bases each). The germline V gene has CDR1 LGHNA and CDR2 YNFKEQ. The CDR3 runs to 16 residues. Trimming took 0 bases from V and 7 from J, leaving 16 bases between them. The CDR3 loop is CASSQEGLLRGNEQFF. The DNA for the CDR3 is TGTGCCAGCAGCCAAGAGGGGCTTCTGCGAGGGAATGAGCAGTTCTTC.

This clonotype was observed a few times. The J gene is TRBJ2-3, the V gene TRBV6-5; D is uncertain. The CDR3 runs to 16 residues. Deletions cut 1 base from V and 2 bases from J, with 13 bases between. Germline CDR1 is MNHEY and CDR2 is SVGAGI. The chain's CDR3 is CASSYFGGRSTDTQYF. The CDR3 coding sequence is TGTGCCAGCAGTTACTTCGGCGGCAGGTCCACAGATACGCAGTATTTT.

This chain joins TRBV3-1 and TRBJ2-7; 8 nucleotides line up with TRBD1. After removal of 4 bases from V and 5 bases from J, the junction contained 7 bases not matched to a gene. Looked up from germline, CDR1 is LGHDT and CDR2 is YNNKEL (reference sequence). This CDR3 spans 14 amino acids. CDR3: CASSRAYRGNEQYF. CDR3 nucleotide sequence: TGTGCCAGCAGCCGCGCCTACAGGGGGAACGAGCAGTACTTC.

The chain is built from TRBV29-1 and TRBJ2-1; a weak D match, TRBD2 (6 bases). Looked up from germline, CDR1 is SQVTM and CDR2 is ANQGSEA. This CDR3 spans 14 amino acids. The V and J ends lost 2 bases and 6 bases respectively, with 14 bases between them. CDR3 sequence reads: CSVEKTGVGNEQFF. The DNA for the CDR3 is TGCAGCGTTGAAAAAACGGGAGTCGGCAATGAGCAGTTCTTC.

The V gene is TRBV9, the J gene TRBJ2-1, with 11 bases identical to TRBD2. The germline CDR1 and CDR2 sequences are SGDLS and YYNGEE. The J segment lost 7 bases and the V segment lost 3 bases, leaving 9 bases of the junction unmatched. The CDR3 consists of 16 residues. The CDR3 reads CASSDGTSGLSNEQFF. For the CDR3, the DNA is TGTGCCAGCAGCGATGGGACTAGCGGTTTATCAAATGAGCAGTTCTTC.

This clonotype occurred a few times. The V call is TRBV10-3, the J call TRBJ2-3; D remains ambiguous. Trimming left V 6 bases short and J 6 bases short, with 19 bases between. Germline values: CDR1 ENHRY, CDR2 SYGVKD. The CDR3 runs 15 residues. DNA of the CDR3: TGTGCCATCAGCCACTGGGATCAGGCCTCCGATACGCAGTATTTT. This gives the protein CAISHWDQASDTQYF.

There are a few counts of this clonotype. The gene calls are TRBV10-3 and TRBJ2-7, with TRBD1 matching 7 bases. The trim removed 11 bases at V and 0 bases at J, leaving 4 bases unmatched. CDR1 ENHRY and CDR2 SYGVKD come from the germline V gene. The CDR3 has 12 residues. In DNA form, the CDR3 reads TGTGCCTCCTGGGACAGCTCCTACGAGCAGTACTTC. Protein: CASWDSSYEQYF.

The chain combines TRBV4-3 with TRBJ2-1; D perhaps matches TRBD2 (6 bases). This CDR3 spans 19 amino acids. Germline lookup yields CDR1 LGHNA and CDR2 YSLEER. Trimming took off 0 bases at V and 7 bases at J, with 25 bases between the two ends. The CDR3 reads CASSQEPRGGPGLPNEQFF. For the CDR3, the DNA is TGCGCCAGCAGCCAAGAACCACGTGGAGGGCCAGGACTTCCTAATGAGCAGTTCTTC.